This T cell receptor (beta chain) was observed in a study of OX40 agonist ivuxolimab in advanced cancers. Data came from immunoSEQ multiplex PCR; TCRdb stores just in-frame clones and leaves some out. This repertoire shows 95,000 to 100,000 clones, about 90% found once; its top ten account for about 1.5%. As for this clone: Its antigen is not known.

This CDR3 is built from 9 residues. Germline V gene data show CDR1 as MGHRA and CDR2 as YSYEKL. Study-level results: Expanded clones belonging to CD8+ T cells outnumbered, on average, those of CD4+. At 0.1 to 3.0 mg/kg, CD4+ and CD8+ blood T cells expanded clonally by week 6.

J is TRBJ2-5 and V is TRBV4-1; possibly TRBD1 for D (6 bases). Sequenced material: CD4+ or CD8+ T cells sorted from blood, taken in a trial of the OX40 agonist ivuxolimab. The clonotype was recovered from an adult with an advanced solid tumor such as melanoma, head and neck, liver or kidney cancer. The CDR3 loop is CVTGETQYF. CDR3 nucleotides: TGCGTTACAGGGGAGACCCAGTACTTC.